These 15 T cell receptor beta chains were all obtained from the same sample, sequenced in a study of Tregs in tolerant kidney transplant recipients. Method: immunoSEQ multiplex PCR; TCRdb's copy keeps in-frame clones and lacks some. The repertoire consists of approximately 15,000 clones, with around three quarters occurring once and the leading ten covering more than 1.5%. The sequences come from Tregs from blood, collected before the transplant. The receptor source for this set is a human donor who received a combined kidney and bone marrow transplant.

This chain connects TRBV23-1 to TRBJ1-2, with 7 bases identical to TRBD1. TRBV23-1 is an ORF; its function is uncertain. With 7 bases clipped from V and 3 bases from J, the junction kept 17 bases outside the gene matches. This CDR3 spans 17 amino acids. CDR3 sequence: CASTLLGQPDPYYGYTF. CDR3 nucleotides: TGCGCCAGCACCCTCCTGGGACAGCCCGATCCCTACTATGGCTACACCTTC.

The chain has TRBV11-2 and TRBJ2-3; TRBD2 aligns across 11 bases. The CDR3 consists of 17 residues. Germline CDR1 is SGHAT and CDR2 is FQNNGV. The V segment lost 0 bases and the J segment 8 bases; nucleotides outside the gene matches: 10. CDR3 nucleotide sequence: TGTGCCAGCAGCTTAGATTGGCTAGCGGGAGGAAGCGGTACGCAGTATTTT. Translated: CASSLDWLAGGSGTQYF.

The chain links TRBV28 to TRBJ2-7, with a tentative D call TRBD1 (5 bases). Trimming pared 4 bases from V and 7 bases from J, leaving 11 bases between. The CDR3 is made up of 12 amino acids. Germline V gene lookup returns CDR1 MDHEN and CDR2 SYDVKM. CDR3 loop: CASSSSRGEQYF. CDR3 DNA sequence: TGTGCCAGCAGTTCCTCTAGGGGTGAGCAGTACTTC.

V and J are TRBV2 and TRBJ1-3; unclear D gene. With 5 bases removed from V and 4 bases from J, the gap between germline ends came to 6 bases. The CDR3 sequence is 12 residues long. From germline, CDR1 is SNHLY and CDR2 FYNNEI. The CDR3 DNA reads TGTGCCAGCAGTCCACAGGGAAACACCATATATTTT. Translating gives CASSPQGNTIYF.

This rearrangement joins TRBV11-2 to TRBJ2-3; D remains unclear. Germline CDR1 SGHAT, CDR2 FQNNGV. The V and J ends lost 5 bases and 4 bases respectively, with 4 bases between them. The CDR3 runs 11 residues. The CDR3 coding sequence is TGTGCCAGCAGCGCGGCAGATACGCAGTATTTT. It codes for CASSAADTQYF.

This chain uses TRBV6-1 with TRBJ2-7, with 7 bases that match TRBD1. Germline loops: CDR1 MNHNS, CDR2 SASEGT. The V segment lost 4 bases and the J segment 5 bases; nucleotides outside the gene matches: 11. This CDR3 region has 15 residues. CDR3 in DNA: TGTGCCAGCAGTGGATACAGGGGACGGTCGCACGAGCAGTACTTC. Its protein is CASSGYRGRSHEQYF.

This chain links TRBV7-9 with TRBJ2-5; TRBD1 is a possible D gene (5 bases). This CDR3 spans 14 amino acids. CDR1 and CDR2 from the germline V gene are SEHNR and FQNEAQ (reference sequence). The V gene lost 3 bases and the J gene lost 1 base, with 9 bases spanning the gap. CDR3: CASSFGQSQETQYF. In DNA, the CDR3 is TGTGCCAGCAGCTTCGGACAATCCCAAGAGACCCAGTACTTC.

This clone has more than one count but fewer than ten. The chain employs TRBV7-2 and TRBJ1-3; D is perhaps TRBD1 (5 bases). This CDR3 is 14 amino acids long. Deletions cut 0 bases from V and 8 bases from J, with 11 bases between. CDR1 and CDR2 from the germline V gene are SGHTA and FQGNSA. The CDR3 loop reads CASSLAPGEDTIYF. Here the CDR3 DNA reads TGTGCCAGCAGCTTAGCACCGGGGGAGGACACCATATATTTT.

V gene TRBV28 combines with J gene TRBJ2-2; D is possibly TRBD1 (6 bases). Trimming took off 7 bases at V and 4 bases at J, with 7 bases between the two ends. CDR1 MDHEN and CDR2 SYDVKM come from the germline V gene. The CDR3 is 12 amino acids. The CDR3 protein is CASNRVTGELFF. CDR3 DNA sequence: TGTGCCAGCAACAGGGTCACCGGGGAGCTGTTTTTT. Full variable domain (missing parts from reference TRBV28 and TRBJ2-2): DVKVTQSSRYLVKRTGEKVFLECVQDMDHENMFWYRQDPGLGLRLIYFSYDVKMKEKGDIPEGYSVSREKKERFSLILESASTNQTSMYLCASNRVTGELFFGEGSRLTVL.

The chain is built from TRBV5-1 and TRBJ2-5, with 9 bases matching TRBD2. CDR3 length equals 16 residues. V was clipped by 3 bases and J by 1 base; unmatched bases: 7. From germline, CDR1 is SGHRS and CDR2 YFSETQ. The CDR3 reads CASSSGTSRSQETQYF. The CDR3 DNA is TGCGCCAGCAGCTCCGGGACTAGCCGATCCCAAGAGACCCAGTACTTC.

The J gene is TRBJ1-2, the V gene TRBV10-3, with 8 bases aligning to TRBD1. The junction had 11 bases not matched to a gene; V was cut back by 8 bases and J by 0 bases. Germline CDR1 and CDR2: ENHRY and SYGVKD. The CDR3 is 16 residues long. The CDR3 loop reads CAISQTTGGPNYGYTF. The CDR3 DNA sequence: TGTGCCATCTCCCAAACTACAGGGGGTCCTAACTATGGCTACACCTTC.

The chain combines TRBV5-1 with TRBJ2-3; D not certain. V shed 1 base and J shed 4 bases, with 7 bases lying between them. Germline V gives CDR1 SGHRS, CDR2 YFSETQ. This CDR3 has 13 residues. CDR3 protein: CASSLFAADTQYF. CDR3 nucleotide sequence: TGCGCCAGCAGCTTGTTCGCAGCAGATACGCAGTATTTT.

This clone came up once. In nucleotides, the CDR3 is TGCAGCGTTGAAAGATGGGCGGGGAGAAATGAGCAGTTCTTC. Translated, it gives CSVERWAGRNEQFF. The chain is built from TRBV29-1 and TRBJ2-1; weak D call: TRBD2 (6 bases). The CDR3 extends over 14 amino acids. The germline V gene has CDR1 SQVTM and CDR2 ANQGSEA. The V end was cut by 2 bases, the J end by 7 bases, with 15 bases between.

The chain joins TRBV4-1 to TRBJ1-4; 9 bases align to TRBD1. CDR1 and CDR2 (germline): MGHRA, YSYEKL. With V trimmed by 6 bases and J by 5 bases, 4 bases remained unmatched. The CDR3 runs 14 residues. The CDR3: CASRPGTGNEKLFF. CDR3 DNA sequence: TGCGCCAGCAGACCCGGGACAGGGAATGAAAAACTGTTTTTT.

CDR3 protein: CASSFSDSYEQYF. CDR3 nucleotides: TGTGCCAGCAGTTTCTCGGACAGCTACGAGCAGTACTTC. The V and J genes are TRBV27 and TRBJ2-7; weak D call: TRBD1 (6 bases). Germline V lookup: CDR1 MNHEY, CDR2 SMNVEV (reference sequence). This CDR3 spans 13 amino acids. V lost 3 bases to trimming and J lost 3 bases, with 9 bases between them.